What follows are 32 T cell receptor beta chains derived from one specimen sequenced in a study of patients and donors after allogeneic stem cell transplantation. Each CDR3 protein is one row after TCRdb ran MiXCR on the RT-PCR reads. The data hold 400,000 to 500,000 distinct CDR3 sequences, with 16% observed a single time. Sequencing was performed on blood, either unsorted or a sorted T cell fraction (not recorded which). These receptors were taken from a human donor who was either an allogeneic HSCT recipient or a stem cell or donor lymphocyte infusion donor (not recorded which). It is not recorded whose cells these are; they may come from a transplant donor.

The chain is built from TRBV6-2 or TRBV6-3 and TRBJ1-5; weak D call: TRBD1 (5 bases). This CDR3 contains 15 residues. With 8 bases removed from V and 1 base from J, the gap between germline ends came to 15 bases. CDR1 is MNHEY, CDR2 SVGEGT, per germline. Here the CDR3 reads CASLSGGVSNQPQHF. Written as DNA, the CDR3 is TGTGCCAGCCTCTCGGGGGGGGTCAGCAATCAGCCCCAGCATTTT.

This clonotype was found many times. V is TRBV6-5 and J is TRBJ2-1; D gene unclear. This CDR3 comprises 11 residues. Germline-derived CDR1 and CDR2 are MNHEY and SVGAGI. V lost 5 bases to trimming and J lost 4 bases, with 3 bases between them. CDR3 DNA: TGTGCCAGCAGTAAGTACAATGAGCAGTTCTTC. Its protein is CASSKYNEQFF.

The chain joins TRBV2 to TRBJ2-2; D call uncertain. Trimming removed 7 bases from V and 4 bases from J, with 10 bases in between. This CDR3 has 13 residues. Germline CDR1 is SNHLY and CDR2 is FYNNEI. The CDR3 loop is CASKAVGTGELFF. The CDR3, as DNA: TGTGCCAGCAAGGCCGTTGGCACCGGGGAGCTGTTTTTT.

This sequence joins TRBV28 and TRBJ1-2; unclear D gene. Germline V gives CDR1 MDHEN, CDR2 SYDVKM. This CDR3 has 14 residues. Trimming stripped 2 bases from V and 4 bases from J, with 11 bases between. CDR3 sequence (DNA): TGTGCCAGCAGTTTAGTGGACGGAACCTATGGCTACACCTTC. This gives the protein CASSLVDGTYGYTF.

This clonotype has a handful of counts. The genes are TRBV6-2 or TRBV6-3 and TRBJ2-7; D not resolved. Trimming shortened V by 2 bases and J by 6 bases, and 8 bases separated the two germline ends. Germline CDR1 and CDR2: MNHEY and SVGEGT. The CDR3 consists of 12 residues. CDR3 loop: CASSYPQTEQYF. CDR3 bases: TGTGCCAGCAGTTACCCGCAAACCGAGCAGTACTTC.

This clonotype was picked up many times. The gene calls are TRBV2 and TRBJ1-1; D may be TRBD1 (6 bases). Germline lookup yields CDR1 SNHLY and CDR2 FYNNEI. CDR3 length: 15 amino acids. Deletions cut 4 bases from V and 2 bases from J, with 14 bases between. Here the CDR3 DNA reads TGTGCCAGCAGTGGAGACAGGAGAGGTAACACTGAAGCTTTCTTT. Encoded protein: CASSGDRRGNTEAFF.

The J gene is TRBJ2-7, the V gene TRBV30; 7 nucleotides line up with TRBD2. With 0 bases clipped from V and 2 bases from J, the junction kept 7 bases outside the gene matches. Germline V lookup: CDR1 GTSNPN, CDR2 SVGIG (reference sequence). The CDR3 runs 15 residues. Here the CDR3 DNA reads TGTGCCTGGAGTGTAGGGCCCCGGGGGGCCTACGAGCAGTACTTC. The encoded protein is CAWSVGPRGAYEQYF. Using reference TRBV30 and TRBJ2-7 for the parts outside the CDR3, the full variable domain is SQTIHQWPATLVQPVGSPLSLECTVEGTSNPNLYWYRQAAGRGLQLLFYSVGIGQISSEVPQNLSASRPQDRQFILSSKKLLLSDSGFYLCAWSVGPRGAYEQYFGPGTRLTVT.

The CDR3 sequence is CASSITQGVLEPQHF. CDR3 DNA sequence: TGTGCCAGCAGCATTACACAGGGGGTTTTGGAGCCCCAGCATTTT. The rearrangement joins TRBV5-5 to TRBJ1-5, with 8 bases lining up with TRBD1. The CDR3 length is 15 residues. V shed 4 bases, J shed 8 bases, and the junction held 11 bases outside the gene matches. The germline gives CDR1 SGHKS, CDR2 YYEKEE (reference sequence).

A few counts support this clonotype. The rearrangement uses TRBV10-3 and TRBJ2-7; the match to TRBD1 covers 7 bases. The CDR3 runs 15 residues. V was clipped by 5 bases and J by 0 bases; unmatched bases: 7. Germline V lookup: CDR1 ENHRY, CDR2 SYGVKD. CDR3 DNA: TGTGCCATCAGTCGCGACAGGGAGAGCTCCTACGAGCAGTACTTC. Residues: CAISRDRESSYEQYF.

J is TRBJ1-1 and V is TRBV5-4; 7 positions match TRBD1. Germline-derived CDR1 and CDR2 are SGHNT and YYREEE (reference sequence). The CDR3 is 15 amino acids. V lost 5 bases and J lost 0; bases outside the gene matches: 7. CDR3 sequence (DNA): TGTGCCAGCAGGCCAGGGGGTCTCATGAACACTGAAGCTTTCTTT. Translating it yields CASRPGGLMNTEAFF.

The CDR3 DNA follows: TGTGCCAGCAGCTTAGCAGGTAGCGGGGCGTTCTTC. It specifies CASSLAGSGAFF. V gene TRBV7-9 combines with J gene TRBJ2-1; TRBD2 matches at 8 bases. CDR1 SEHNR and CDR2 FQNEAQ come from the germline V gene (reference sequence). CDR3 length: 12 residues. Trimming at V came to 0 bases and at J to 15 bases, leaving 4 bases not matched to a gene.

V is TRBV20-1 and J is TRBJ2-7; D could derive from TRBD1 or TRBD2 (5 bases each). This CDR3 comprises 14 residues. CDR1 and CDR2 (germline): DFQATT, SNEGSKA (reference sequence). With 6 bases removed from V and 6 bases from J, the gap between germline ends came to 21 bases. CDR3 region: CSAPQRGRVGEQYF. The CDR3 DNA follows: TGCAGTGCCCCTCAGAGGGGAAGGGTAGGCGAGCAGTACTTC.

The V gene is TRBV12-3 or TRBV12-4, the J gene TRBJ1-1; TRBD1 might be the D (5 bases). CDR3 length equals 17 residues. Trimming took off 3 bases at V and 0 bases at J, with 17 bases between the two ends. This CDR3 is CASSLGPFRPLNTEAFF. DNA of the CDR3: TGTGCCAGCAGTTTGGGGCCGTTCCGACCCCTGAACACTGAAGCTTTCTTT.

The V and J genes are TRBV5-5 and TRBJ2-1, with D unclear. Per germline, CDR1 SGHKS and CDR2 YYEKEE (reference sequence). The length of the CDR3 is 16 residues. V dropped 3 bases and J dropped 3 bases, with 16 bases sitting between them. The CDR3 DNA sequence: TGTGCCAGCAGCTCCCTGGTTGGCAGGATCTACAATGAGCAGTTCTTC. Translation: CASSSLVGRIYNEQFF.

The chain carries TRBV20-1 and TRBJ2-1, with 7 nucleotides matching TRBD2. The CDR3 is 16 residues long. V lost 5 bases and J lost 3; bases outside the gene matches: 13. The germline gives CDR1 DFQATT, CDR2 SNEGSKA (reference sequence). The CDR3 here is CSASLFPAGYYNEQFF. The CDR3 DNA reads as TGCAGTGCTTCTCTCTTCCCAGCGGGATACTACAATGAGCAGTTCTTC.

This clonotype was found a few times. CDR3 sequence reads: CASSLGMDRDYGYTF. CDR3 in DNA: TGCGCCAGCAGCTTGGGAATGGACAGGGACTATGGCTACACCTTC. The V gene is TRBV5-1, the J gene TRBJ1-2; TRBD1 aligns across 8 bases. The CDR3 is 15 amino acids. Germline V gene lookup returns CDR1 SGHRS and CDR2 YFSETQ. Trimming took 0 bases from V and 3 from J; bases not matched to a gene: 4. The full variable domain, its missing parts supplied by reference TRBV5-1 and TRBJ1-2, is KAGVTQTPRYLIKTRGQQVTLSCSPISGHRSVSWYQQTPGQGLQFLFEYFSETQRNKGNFPGRFSGRQFSNSRSEMNVSTLELGDSALYLCASSLGMDRDYGYTFGSGTRLTVV.

The chain recombines TRBV5-6 with TRBJ2-7, with 10 bases identical to TRBD2. Germline V CDR1 and CDR2: SGHDT, YYEEEE. The CDR3 is 16 amino acids. The J segment lost 5 bases and the V segment lost 0 bases, leaving 8 bases of the junction unmatched. In DNA form, the CDR3 reads TGTGCCAGCAGCTTGGTAGCTAGCGGGAGTATCGACGAGCAGTACTTC. This codes for CASSLVASGSIDEQYF.

The CDR3 spells CASSSLTGTSGGNQETQYF. CDR3 DNA sequence: TGCGCCAGCAGCTCGCTGACAGGGACTAGCGGGGGGAATCAAGAGACCCAGTACTTC. The V gene is TRBV5-1, the J gene TRBJ2-5; TRBD2 matches 15 bases. The length of the CDR3 is 19 residues. Germline CDR1 is SGHRS and CDR2 is YFSETQ. The ends lost 3 bases at V and 2 bases at J; junction bases unmatched: 11.

This clonotype came up many times. The V gene is TRBV11-2, the J gene TRBJ2-1; no definite D call. The CDR3 has 12 amino acids. Trimming took 5 bases from V and 8 from J, leaving 10 bases between them. Germline values: CDR1 SGHAT, CDR2 FQNNGV. The DNA for the CDR3 is TGTGCCAGCAGCATATGGGTCCATGAGCAGTTCTTC. It translates to CASSIWVHEQFF.

The chain recombines TRBV3-1 with TRBJ2-1, with 7 bases matching TRBD2. The germline V gene has CDR1 LGHDT and CDR2 YNNKEL (reference sequence). The CDR3 loop spans 15 amino acids. V was pared by 1 base and J by 8 bases, with 8 bases of the junction left unmatched. The CDR3 loop reads CASSQASGPWDEQFF. The DNA for the CDR3 is TGTGCCAGCAGCCAAGCTAGCGGACCTTGGGATGAGCAGTTCTTC.

The chain employs TRBV20-1 and TRBJ1-1; tentatively, D is TRBD1 (6 bases). The CDR3 extends over 13 amino acids. Germline V gives CDR1 DFQATT, CDR2 SNEGSKA (reference sequence). Between the trimmed V and J ends, which lost 0 bases and 3 bases, there was a span of 8 bases. The CDR3, as DNA: TGCAGTGCTAGAGATTACAGGGACACTGAAGCTTTCTTT. Its protein product is CSARDYRDTEAFF.

This clonotype showed up just a few times. The chain links TRBV11-2 to TRBJ2-1; D possibly corresponds to TRBD2 (5 bases). Trimming removed 5 bases from V and 3 bases from J, with 8 bases in between. CDR3 length equals 13 residues. The germline gives CDR1 SGHAT, CDR2 FQNNGV. The CDR3 reads CASSPLVYNEQFF. The CDR3 nucleotides are TGTGCCAGCAGCCCACTAGTCTACAATGAGCAGTTCTTC.

This clonotype was observed a handful of times. The chain joins TRBV7-9 to TRBJ2-1; 9 nucleotides line up with TRBD2. Germline CDR1 and CDR2: SEHNR and FQNEAQ (reference sequence). This CDR3 contains 15 residues. V gave up 3 bases and J gave up 9 bases; unmatched junction bases: 9. CDR3 sequence (DNA): TGTGCCAGCAGCTTCCTTAGCGGGAGTGGCGGTGAGCAGTTCTTC. Translation gives CASSFLSGSGGEQFF.

The chain carries TRBV20-1 and TRBJ2-1; a possible D gene is TRBD2 (6 bases). Germline values: CDR1 DFQATT, CDR2 SNEGSKA (reference sequence). This CDR3 spans 15 amino acids. Trimming removed 3 bases at V and 4 bases at J, with 16 bases between. Here the CDR3 reads CSAREGRGLYNEQFF. CDR3 bases: TGCAGTGCTAGGGAGGGCCGGGGGTTGTACAATGAGCAGTTCTTC.

This clonotype was observed a few times. The V gene is TRBV20-1, the J gene TRBJ1-2, with D tentatively TRBD1 (5 bases). The CDR3 has 15 residues. Trimming shortened V by 5 bases and J by 4 bases, and 20 bases separated the two germline ends. The germline V gene has CDR1 DFQATT and CDR2 SNEGSKA (reference sequence). The CDR3 reads CSARGPLGELYGYTF. The CDR3 region has the DNA TGCAGTGCTCGTGGACCTCTAGGGGAACTCTATGGCTACACCTTC.

The chain recombines TRBV6-5 with TRBJ1-2; D remains unclear. V was cut by 0 bases and J by 8 bases, with 16 bases left in between. CDR1 is MNHEY, CDR2 SVGAGI, per germline. The CDR3 has 15 amino acids. The CDR3 spells CASSYSARGGTGYTF. The DNA of the CDR3 is TGTGCCAGCAGTTACTCAGCCCGGGGTGGTACGGGCTACACCTTC.

This clonotype was seen a handful of times. This sequence joins TRBV7-2 and TRBJ2-1; either TRBD1 or TRBD2 may fit D (5 bases each). CDR1 SGHTA and CDR2 FQGNSA come from the germline V gene. CDR3 size: 15 residues. Trimming cost V 4 bases and J 2 bases, with 12 bases left between them. DNA for the CDR3: TGTGCCAGCAGCTATCCGGGACCCACCTACAATGAGCAGTTCTTC. Translating it yields CASSYPGPTYNEQFF.

This clonotype was seen a few times. The CDR3 here is CASRVKARNTEAFF. The CDR3 nucleotides are TGTGCCAGCAGGGTGAAAGCCCGGAACACTGAAGCTTTCTTT. This chain links TRBV13 with TRBJ1-1; D is undetermined. This CDR3 comprises 14 residues. With 6 bases removed from V and 1 base from J, the gap between germline ends came to 12 bases. The germline V gene has CDR1 PRHDT and CDR2 FYEKMQ (reference sequence).

This clonotype has only a few counts. This chain uses TRBV12-3 or TRBV12-4 with TRBJ1-4, with D perhaps matching TRBD1 (5 bases). V shed 2 bases and J shed 4 bases, with 17 bases lying between them. The CDR3 runs 17 residues. CDR3 bases: TGTGCCAGCAGTTTAAACATTGGGGGTATGGGTAATGAAAAACTGTTTTTT. It specifies CASSLNIGGMGNEKLFF.

This clonotype was observed at least ten times. The J gene is TRBJ1-1, the V gene TRBV7-9; maybe TRBD1 (5 bases). Per germline, CDR1 SEHNR and CDR2 FQNEAQ (reference sequence). V dropped 1 base and J dropped 4 bases, with 13 bases sitting between them. The CDR3 consists of 15 residues. CDR3 DNA sequence: TGTGCCAGCAGCTTAGGTCAGGGAATGAGCACTGAAGCTTTCTTT. It translates to CASSLGQGMSTEAFF.

This clonotype has a single count. The chain uses TRBV19 and TRBJ1-5; possibly TRBD1 for D (6 bases). CDR1 is LNHDA, CDR2 SQIVND, per germline (reference sequence). Trimming took 5 bases from V and 0 from J, leaving 14 bases between them. The CDR3 contains 16 residues. CDR3 sequence reads: CASSVGQRRSNQPQHF. The CDR3 nucleotides are TGTGCCAGTAGTGTGGGACAACGACGTAGCAATCAGCCCCAGCATTTT.

This chain links TRBV4-3 with TRBJ1-2; 9 positions match TRBD1. V was pared by 1 base and J by 2 bases, with 14 bases of the junction left unmatched. Germline CDR1 reads LGHNA; CDR2 reads YSLEER. This CDR3 has 19 residues. The DNA of the CDR3 is TGCGCCAGCAGCCAAGGGATCCGGGACAGGGAGATAATAAACTATGGCTACACCTTC. This codes for CASSQGIRDREIINYGYTF.